These T cell receptor beta chains were read from a single sample in a study of blood T cell repertoires in COVID-19. Profiled with immunoSEQ multiplex PCR; TCRdb holds only in-frame clones, not every one. The sample lists over 55,000 clones, 80% to 85% occurring once. Sequenced material: peripheral blood. These receptors all stem from a human donor in a cohort sampled during active COVID-19. Each CDR3 is given with its conserved first and last residue. A D gene is named only where the DNA matches it firmly. Not all rows give a size; the values are once, few, many and, for expanded clones, a class.

TRBV5-1	15	TRBJ2-2	.	few	CASSSQISNTGELFF	TGCGCCAGCAGCTCCCAGATTTCGAACACCGGGGAGCTGTTTTTT
TRBV2	13	TRBJ1-2	.	.	CASSPQLLYGYTF	TGTGCCAGCAGTCCCCAACTCCTCTATGGCTACACCTTC
TRBV19	14	TRBJ1-2	.	many	CASSIGQGYYGYTF	TGTGCCAGTAGTATAGGGCAGGGGTATTATGGCTACACCTTC
TRBV15	16	TRBJ1-2	.	.	CATSRGDTASNYGYTF	TGTGCCACCAGCAGAGGTGACACGGCGTCTAACTATGGCTACACCTTC
TRBV6-6	15	TRBJ1-2	TRBD1	.	CASSYRTGVFYGYTF	TGTGCCAGCAGTTACCGGACAGGGGTTTTCTATGGCTACACCTTC
TRBV20-1	11	TRBJ1-5	.	.	CSGGPNQPQHF	TGCAGTGGCGGGCCAAATCAGCCCCAGCATTTT
TRBV27	14	TRBJ2-7	.	.	CASRGVRGAYEQYF	TGTGCCAGCAGAGGGGTGCGGGGCGCCTACGAGCAGTACTTC
TRBV11-2	16	TRBJ2-1	TRBD2	.	CASSFNVAGAYNEQFF	TGTGCCAGCAGCTTTAACGTAGCGGGGGCCTACAATGAGCAGTTCTTC
TRBV4-1	18	TRBJ2-3	TRBD2	once	CASSHFLTSGGPKDTQYF	TGCGCCAGCAGCCATTTCTTGACTAGCGGGGGGCCCAAAGATACGCAGTATTTT
TRBV3-1/TRBV3-2	14	TRBJ2-7	TRBD1	.	CASSSRDRAYEQYF	TGTGCCAGCAGCTCCCGGGACAGGGCCTACGAGCAGTACTTC
TRBV6-5	13	TRBJ1-2	.	.	CASSQDSSYGYTF	TGTGCCAGCAGTCAGGACAGTTCCTATGGCTACACCTTC
TRBV28	13	TRBJ2-5	TRBD1	.	CASKTGGKETQYF	TGTGCCAGCAAGACAGGGGGTAAGGAGACCCAGTACTTC
TRBV11-2	14	TRBJ2-2	TRBD2	.	CASSFQRGAGELFF	TGTGCCAGCAGCTTCCAGCGGGGGGCCGGGGAGCTGTTTTTT
TRBV5-1	12	TRBJ1-1	.	.	CASSLGDTEAFF	TGCGCCAGCAGCTTGGGAGACACTGAAGCTTTCTTT
TRBV9	15	TRBJ1-4	.	.	CASSLPGATNEKLFF	TGTGCCAGCAGCCTCCCGGGAGCAACTAATGAAAAACTGTTTTTT
TRBV7-2	17	TRBJ2-1	TRBD2	.	CASSLAPSSGGDNEQFF	TGTGCCAGCAGCTTAGCGCCATCTAGCGGGGGGGACAATGAGCAGTTCTTC
TRBV6-5	15	TRBJ2-7	TRBD1	.	CASSVRQGVGGEQYF	TGTGCCAGCAGCGTCCGGCAGGGGGTCGGTGGGGAGCAGTACTTC
TRBV4-1	15	TRBJ1-2	TRBD1	.	CASRRQGEGSYGYTF	TGCGCCAGCAGGCGACAGGGAGAAGGTAGCTATGGCTACACCTTC
TRBV30	13	TRBJ2-5	.	.	CAWSVQGEETQYF	TGTGCCTGGAGTGTACAGGGAGAAGAGACCCAGTACTTC
TRBV3-1/TRBV3-2	15	TRBJ1-5	TRBD1	.	CASSQGTGVGQPQHF	TGTGCCAGCAGCCAAGGGACAGGGGTAGGTCAGCCCCAGCATTTT
TRBV5-8	14	TRBJ2-5	TRBD2	.	CASSTGTRKETQYF	TGTGCCAGCAGCACGGGGACTAGGAAGGAGACCCAGTACTTC
TRBV19	15	TRBJ1-4	.	once	CASSDRHGPNEKLFF	TGTGCCAGTAGTGACCGACACGGTCCTAATGAAAAACTGTTTTTT
TRBV9	18	TRBJ2-2	.	once	CASSARGWGKANTGELFF	TGTGCCAGCAGCGCAAGGGGATGGGGCAAAGCGAACACCGGGGAGCTGTTTTTT
TRBV6-6	14	TRBJ1-4	TRBD1	.	CASRTRTGNEKLFF	TGTGCCAGCAGAACCAGGACAGGGAATGAAAAACTGTTTTTT
TRBV11-2	14	TRBJ1-6	TRBD1	.	CASSLWTGRSPLHF	TGTGCCAGCAGCCTTTGGACAGGGCGTTCACCCCTCCACTTT
TRBV6-1	16	TRBJ2-1	.	.	CASSDTGTPTGNEQFF	TGTGCCAGCAGTGATACCGGGACACCGACCGGGAATGAGCAGTTCTTC
TRBV19	15	TRBJ1-5	.	.	CASSGPHYSNQPQHF	TGTGCCAGTAGTGGGCCTCATTATAGCAATCAGCCCCAGCATTTT
TRBV11-1	16	TRBJ2-2	TRBD1	.	CASSKPGQGASGELFF	TGTGCCAGCAGCAAACCGGGACAGGGGGCGTCCGGGGAGCTGTTTTTT
TRBV18	14	TRBJ2-2	.	.	CASSPPPVGGELFF	TGTGCCAGCTCACCACCCCCGGTCGGCGGGGAGCTGTTTTTT
TRBV4-1	16	TRBJ2-3	TRBD2	.	CASSQVDGGYTDTQYF	TGCGCCAGCAGCCAAGTTGACGGGGGGTACACAGATACGCAGTATTTT